What follows is one TCR beta chain and its context. Its matching antigen is unknown. The sample originates from a study of CD8 T cells in Susac syndrome. Study findings and constraints: It was acknowledged by the study that relatively few individuals were included in its TCR sequencing and HLA analysis.

The T cells that were sequenced for TCR beta were CD8+ and CD4+ cells from blood. A quantity of roughly 0.5 to 1 ug RNA underwent reverse transcription using random hexamers. Multiplex PCR with immunoSEQ amplified the TCR beta CDR3 across 54 Vbeta and 13 Jbeta. A single record per CDR3 protein comes from TCRdb applying MiXCR to the immunoSEQ multiplex PCR reads. The repertoire holds some 120,000 distinct CDR3 sequences, with approximately 95% as singletons. This CDR3 comprises 16 residues. V shed 5 bases, J shed 2 bases, and the junction held 6 bases outside the gene matches. Germline V gene sequence: CDR1 SGHVS, CDR2 FNYEAQ.

The sequencing sample was made of CD8+ T cells from PBMCs. The sequence derives from a human donor with multiple sclerosis. J is TRBJ2-3 and V is TRBV7-6; 11 bases fit TRBD2. CDR3 bases: TGTGCCAGCAGCCTACTAGCGGGAGCTAACACAGATACGCAGTATTTT. This encodes CASSLLAGANTDTQYF.